The TCR beta chain described here comes from a study of breast tumors, draining lymph nodes, adjacent tissues. CDR3 length: 14 residues. Trimming pared 3 bases from V and 8 bases from J, leaving 13 bases between. Looked up from germline, CDR1 is LNHDA and CDR2 is SQIVND (reference sequence). One entry per CDR3 protein, called by TCRdb with MiXCR from the multiplex PCR reads. The sample includes about 130,000 distinct CDR3 sequences, around 20% of them seen just once. Breast cancer patients provided tissue from their axillary draining lymph nodes. This clonotype appeared many times. The sample was axillary lymph node tissue. The chain links TRBV19 to TRBJ1-4; D may be TRBD1 (5 bases). The sequence was obtained from a female donor with breast cancer. Some clones in this sample may be carry-over from other donors' samples. The DNA of the CDR3 is TGTGCCAGTAGTATGGGGGGATTGGAAGAAAAACTGTTTTTT. It is translated as CASSMGGLEEKLFF.